Presented here are 24 T cell receptor beta chains from one specimen sequenced in a study of T cell responses to AZD1222 COVID-19 vaccine. The protocol was immunoSEQ multiplex PCR, while the TCRdb copy is restricted to in-frame clones and leaves out a portion. The sample holds about 140,000 clones, more than 85% seen once. Sequences were derived from peripheral blood, sampled on day 0 of AZD1222 vaccination. The source of these receptors is an adult in good health.

The chain joins TRBV7-2 to TRBJ2-1; D ambiguous. The V gene lost 0 bases and the J gene lost 4 bases, with 4 bases spanning the gap. The CDR3 runs 13 residues. Germline V gene sequence: CDR1 SGHTA, CDR2 FQGNSA. The CDR3 bases are TGTGCCAGCAGCTTAGCACGGTACAATGAGCAGTTCTTC. Its translation is CASSLARYNEQFF.

V gene TRBV10-1 combines with J gene TRBJ2-7; D gene unclear. CDR3 length: 13 residues. Trimming took off 3 bases at V and 1 base at J, with 7 bases between the two ends. The V gene's germline CDR1 is WNHNN and CDR2 SYGVQD (reference sequence). This CDR3 is CASSDLGSYEQYF. CDR3 nucleotides: TGCGCCAGCAGTGATTTGGGATCCTACGAGCAGTACTTC.

CDR3 DNA sequence: TGTGCCAGCAGCTCACAGGGGGACACTGAAGCTTTCTTT. Translating gives CASSSQGDTEAFF. The chain uses TRBV7-3 and TRBJ1-1; 8 positions agree with TRBD1. Germline V CDR1 and CDR2: SGHTA, FQGTGA. J was trimmed by 3 bases and V by 4 bases; bases with no gene match: 1. The CDR3 sequence is 13 residues long.

The chain employs TRBV11-2 and TRBJ2-7; no clear D gene. With 7 bases removed from V and 6 bases from J, the gap between germline ends came to 16 bases. This CDR3 comprises 13 residues. CDR1 and CDR2 (germline): SGHAT, FQNNGV. In DNA form, the CDR3 reads TGTGCCAGCACCCTGGACGTGGTCGGCGAGCAGTACTTC. Protein product: CASTLDVVGEQYF.

V and J are TRBV5-1 and TRBJ2-5, with D unclear. The CDR3 has 15 amino acids. Trimming removed 0 bases from V and 1 base from J, with 10 bases in between. From germline, CDR1 is SGHRS and CDR2 YFSETQ. CDR3 bases: TGCGCCAGCAGCTTGGAAGGTAGACCCCAAGAGACCCAGTACTTC. As protein: CASSLEGRPQETQYF.

The chain uses TRBV4-2 and TRBJ2-3, with a tentative D call TRBD2 (5 bases). The CDR3 sequence is 16 residues long. The germline CDR1 and CDR2 sequences are LGHNA and YNFKEQ. Trimming took off 0 bases at V and 6 bases at J, with 16 bases between the two ends. The CDR3 DNA sequence: TGTGCCAGCAGCCAAGAGCGGGCCTTAATTTGGGATACGCAGTATTTT. This sequence encodes CASSQERALIWDTQYF.

This chain links TRBV5-1 with TRBJ1-4, with 7 positions matching TRBD1. The CDR3 has 15 amino acids. Germline loops: CDR1 SGHRS, CDR2 YFSETQ. V was clipped by 2 bases and J by 8 bases; unmatched bases: 9. CDR3 DNA: TGCGCCAGCAGCTTCATAGGGGGACAGATAGAAAAACTGTTTTTT. It translates to CASSFIGGQIEKLFF.

The chain carries TRBV6-5 and TRBJ1-5; 8 bases match TRBD1. Per the germline V gene, CDR1 is MNHEY and CDR2 is SVGAGI. This CDR3 is 15 amino acids long. The J segment lost 3 bases and the V segment lost 6 bases, leaving 7 bases of the junction unmatched. CDR3: CASSLGQGDNQPQHF. CDR3 sequence (DNA): TGTGCCAGCAGCCTCGGACAGGGCGACAATCAGCCCCAGCATTTT.

The gene calls are TRBV5-8 and TRBJ2-1, with 11 bases lining up with TRBD2. The CDR3 sequence is 17 residues long. J was trimmed by 3 bases and V by 4 bases; bases with no gene match: 9. Germline CDR1 and CDR2: SGHTS and YDEGEE. CDR3 residues: CASSARLAGYHYNEQFF. In DNA, the CDR3 is TGTGCCAGCAGCGCCCGACTAGCGGGGTATCACTACAATGAGCAGTTCTTC.

The chain links TRBV23-1 to TRBJ2-3; TRBD2 matches at 7 bases. TRBV23-1 is flagged as an ORF with uncertain function. This CDR3 is 15 amino acids long. J lost 1 base, V lost 8 bases, and 9 bases had no gene match. CDR3 in DNA: TGCGCCAGCGGGTTGATAGCGGGCTGCACAGATACGCAGTATTTT. Translated: CASGLIAGCTDTQYF.

V usage is TRBV18 and J usage is TRBJ1-6; TRBD1 matches at 8 bases. Unmatched junction bases numbered 5, after V lost 8 bases and J lost 8 bases. The CDR3 has 13 residues. Germline lookup yields CDR1 KGHSH and CDR2 LQKENI. Here the CDR3 reads CASSPGQDSPLHF. DNA for the CDR3: TGTGCCAGCAGCCCGGGACAGGATTCACCCCTCCACTTT.

The genes are TRBV6-5 and TRBJ1-1, with a possible D match to TRBD1 (5 bases). The CDR3 is 12 amino acids. Trimming shortened V by 8 bases and J by 6 bases, and 13 bases separated the two germline ends. Germline V gene data show CDR1 as MNHEY and CDR2 as SVGAGI. CDR3 sequence reads: CASAVRGAEAFF. Written as DNA, the CDR3 is TGTGCCAGCGCCGTCAGAGGGGCTGAAGCTTTCTTT.

CDR3 DNA sequence: TGCGCCAGCAGCCAAGAGATAGCCGGGACAGGGGATAAGAATGAGCAGTTCTTC. It translates to CASSQEIAGTGDKNEQFF. The chain combines TRBV4-3 with TRBJ2-1; TRBD1 agrees at 10 bases. CDR3 size: 18 residues. CDR1 is LGHNA and CDR2 is YSLEER in the germline V gene. The trim removed 0 bases at V and 7 bases at J, leaving 12 bases unmatched.

The V call is TRBV7-2, the J call TRBJ1-1, with a possible D match to TRBD1 (5 bases). The germline V gene encodes CDR1 SGHTA and CDR2 FQGNSA. The CDR3 consists of 15 residues. V shed 2 bases and J shed 5 bases, with 15 bases lying between them. CDR3 sequence reads: CASSLLWAGKTEAFF. The DNA for the CDR3 is TGTGCCAGCAGCTTACTCTGGGCAGGGAAAACTGAAGCTTTCTTT.

The chain links TRBV3-1 (or the pseudogene TRBV3-2) to TRBJ2-3; D is possibly TRBD2 (6 bases). Deletions cut 0 bases from V and 4 bases from J, with 11 bases between. CDR1 and CDR2 (germline): LGHDT, YNNKEL (reference sequence). The CDR3 spans 15 residues. CDR3 DNA sequence: TGTGCCAGCAGCCAAGAGCGACTAGTCCCAGATACGCAGTATTTT. This sequence encodes CASSQERLVPDTQYF.

This clone was found once. This chain links TRBV2 with TRBJ2-5; D is possibly TRBD1 (6 bases). The CDR3 loop spans 13 amino acids. Trimming removed 1 base at V and 5 bases at J, with 8 bases between. Germline CDR1 SNHLY, CDR2 FYNNEI. The CDR3, as DNA: TGTGCCAGCAGTGAAGACAGGGTTGAGACCCAGTACTTC. Encoded protein: CASSEDRVETQYF. Full variable domain (remainder filled in from reference TRBV2 and TRBJ2-5): EPEVTQTPSHQVTQMGQEVILRCVPISNHLYFYWYRQILGQKVEFLVSFYNNEISEKSEIFDDQFSVERPDGSNFTLKIRSTKLEDSAMYFCASSEDRVETQYFGPGTRLLVL.

The chain recombines TRBV4-3 with TRBJ1-3; TRBD1 matches 7 bases. The germline V gene has CDR1 LGHNA and CDR2 YSLEER. The J segment lost 2 bases and the V segment lost 0 bases, leaving 7 bases of the junction unmatched. The CDR3 consists of 17 residues. The CDR3 DNA follows: TGCGCCAGCAGCCAAGATAGGGCAGGGGGAGCTGGAAACACCATATATTTT. This translates into CASSQDRAGGAGNTIYF.

The chain couples TRBV19 to TRBJ2-7; D tentatively reads TRBD1 or TRBD2 (5 bases each). CDR3 length: 16 amino acids. From germline, CDR1 is LNHDA and CDR2 SQIVND (reference sequence). With 5 bases removed from V and 0 bases from J, the gap between germline ends came to 17 bases. This chain's CDR3 is CASSEGSRVSSYEQYF. The CDR3 nucleotides are TGTGCCAGTAGTGAAGGGAGCAGGGTAAGCTCCTACGAGCAGTACTTC.

The count of this clone is one. The rearrangement links TRBV6-5 to TRBJ1-6, with no clear D. The CDR3 is made up of 14 amino acids. Germline V lookup: CDR1 MNHEY, CDR2 SVGAGI. V dropped 7 bases and J dropped 6 bases, with 13 bases sitting between them. The CDR3 is CASILDGRNSPLHF. Written as DNA, the CDR3 is TGTGCCAGCATCCTGGACGGTCGTAATTCACCCCTCCACTTT.

This chain connects TRBV30 to TRBJ1-6; D not certain. V gave up 1 base and J gave up 7 bases, with 11 bases separating them. Germline V lookup: CDR1 GTSNPN, CDR2 SVGIG (reference sequence). This CDR3 has 14 amino acids. The DNA of the CDR3 is TGTGCCTGGAGTGGTCAGTACAGCAATTCACCCCTCCACTTT. Translating it yields CAWSGQYSNSPLHF.

The chain uses TRBV7-3 and TRBJ2-7; 13 bases align to TRBD2. Germline-derived CDR1 and CDR2 are SGHTA and FQGTGA. This CDR3 has 15 residues. Trimming cost V 1 base and J 6 bases; bases outside gene matches: 3. CDR3 loop: CASSLNGLAGVEQYF. CDR3 nucleotide sequence: TGTGCCAGCAGCTTAAATGGACTAGCGGGAGTCGAGCAGTACTTC.

The chain recombines TRBV5-6 with TRBJ1-4; 7 nucleotides align to TRBD1. CDR1 is SGHDT, CDR2 YYEEEE, per germline. The CDR3 sequence is 14 residues long. Trimming removed 4 bases from V and 7 bases from J; junction bases left unmatched: 7. Here the CDR3 reads CASSTRQGPEKLFF. DNA for the CDR3: TGTGCCAGCAGCACCCGACAGGGCCCTGAAAAACTGTTTTTT.

This rearrangement joins TRBV12-5 to TRBJ2-5; 8 nucleotides align to TRBD2. There are 15 residues in the CDR3. Trimming at V came to 1 base and at J to 1 base, leaving 2 bases not matched to a gene. Germline V CDR1 and CDR2: LGHNT, FRNRAP. The CDR3 DNA reads TGTGCTAGTGGTTTGGGACTAGCGTTCCAAGAGACCCAGTACTTC. Amino acids: CASGLGLAFQETQYF. Complete variable domain (other parts from reference TRBV12-5 and TRBJ2-5): DARVTQTPRHKVTEMGQEVTMRCQPILGHNTVFWYRQTMMQGLELLAYFRNRAPLDDSGMPKDRFSAEMPDATLATLKIQPSEPRDSAVYFCASGLGLAFQETQYFGPGTRLLVL.

The chain links TRBV19 to TRBJ2-2, with D tentatively TRBD1 (5 bases). Trimming shortened V by 5 bases and J by 2 bases, and 12 bases separated the two germline ends. The CDR3 consists of 15 residues. Germline V gene lookup returns CDR1 LNHDA and CDR2 SQIVND (reference sequence). CDR3 in amino acids: CASSRDRPNTGELFF. The CDR3 DNA reads as TGTGCCAGTAGTCGAGACAGACCCAACACCGGGGAGCTGTTTTTT.